This TCR beta chain was observed in a study of neurological immune-mediated disorders. TCRdb re-analysed the 5' RACE reads in MiXCR, keeping a single row per CDR3 protein. The sample contains roughly 74,000 distinct CDR3 sequences, roughly 5.5% of which appear only once. Study-wide results and limits: HTLV-1-associated myelopathy had the most TCR clonal expansion, whereas multiple sclerosis had the least (lower than in healthy controls).

Unmatched junction bases numbered 4, after V lost 3 bases and J lost 8 bases. In germline, CDR1 is DFQATT, CDR2 SNEGSKA (reference sequence). The CDR3 consists of 13 residues. This clonotype has at least ten counts. The antigen is undetermined. The TCR was taken from a man between 18 and 35 years old with multiple sclerosis. This sequence joins TRBV20-1 and TRBJ1-4; 9 positions agree with TRBD1. The sequenced sample was PBMCs. CDR3 sequence: CSARAGTGEKLFF. The CDR3 DNA reads TGCAGTGCTAGGGCCGGGACAGGGGAAAAACTGTTTTTT.